What follows is one T cell receptor (beta chain) and its context. These data come from a study of blood T cell repertoires in COVID-19. Sequencing was performed with immunoSEQ multiplex PCR; in TCRdb, only in-frame clones are kept and a portion is missing. The data contain 350,000 to 500,000 clones, approximately 91% of them seen just once; the ten biggest clones take up about 1.5%. The CDR3 loop spans 13 amino acids. V dropped 5 bases and J dropped 8 bases, with 15 bases sitting between them. CDR1 and CDR2 from the germline V gene are SEHNR and FQNEAQ (reference sequence). This receptor was identified in a woman aged 18-30 years who had been exposed to COVID-19. This chain links TRBV7-9 with TRBJ1-2; D possibly corresponds to TRBD1 (5 bases). Sequenced input: PBMCs or T cells enriched from blood (not recorded which). The CDR3 sequence: CASSRLSGEGYTF. The CDR3 DNA follows: TGTGCCAGCAGCCGGCTCTCGGGGGAAGGCTACACCTTC. Full variable domain (outside the CDR3, taken from reference TRBV7-9 and TRBJ1-2): DTGVSQNPRHKITKRGQNVTFRCDPISEHNRLYWYRQTLGQGPEFLTYFQNEAQLEKSRLLSDRFSAERPKGSFSTLEIQRTEQGDSAMYLCASSRLSGEGYTFGSGTRLTVV.